This T cell receptor beta chain was sequenced during a study of T cell repertoires in cytomegalovirus infection. V was clipped by 3 bases and J by 2 bases, with 22 bases between them. Per the germline V gene, CDR1 is MGHRA and CDR2 is YSYEKL. CDR3 length: 18 residues. TCRdb itself ran the reads through MiXCR, one entry per CDR3 protein. In the table there are tens of thousands of distinct CDR3 sequences, 33% of which are singletons. There are a few counts of this clonotype. Its antigen is unidentified. Input material: PBMCs, sequenced either directly or after in vitro stimulation (not recorded which). The receptor was derived from a human donor in good health (CMV status not recorded). Some clones in this sample may be carry-over from other donors' samples. J is TRBJ1-2 and V is TRBV4-1; D gene ambiguous. The CDR3, as DNA: TGCGCCAGCAGCCATTCTAGCACCCTTGGCGGTGGCAACTATGGCTACACCTTC. It translates to CASSHSSTLGGGNYGYTF.